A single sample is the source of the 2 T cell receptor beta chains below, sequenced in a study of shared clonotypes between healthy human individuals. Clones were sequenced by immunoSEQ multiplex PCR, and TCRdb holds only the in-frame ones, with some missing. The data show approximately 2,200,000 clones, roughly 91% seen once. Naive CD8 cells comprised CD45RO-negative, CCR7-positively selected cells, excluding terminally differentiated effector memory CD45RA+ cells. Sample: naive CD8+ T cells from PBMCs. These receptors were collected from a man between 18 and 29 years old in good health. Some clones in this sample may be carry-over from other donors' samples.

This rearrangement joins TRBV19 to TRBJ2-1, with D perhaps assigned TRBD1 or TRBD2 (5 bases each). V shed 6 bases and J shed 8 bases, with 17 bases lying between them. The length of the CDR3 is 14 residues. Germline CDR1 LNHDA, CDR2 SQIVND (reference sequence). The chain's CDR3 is CASSTGLTVHEQFF. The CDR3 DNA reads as TGTGCCAGTAGCACGGGGCTGACGGTCCATGAGCAGTTCTTC.

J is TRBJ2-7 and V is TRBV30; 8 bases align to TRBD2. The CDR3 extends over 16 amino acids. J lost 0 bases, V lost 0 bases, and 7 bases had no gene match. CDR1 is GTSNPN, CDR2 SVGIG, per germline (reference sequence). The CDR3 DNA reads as TGTGCCTGGAGTGTACCTTGGCGGGAGGCCTCCTACGAGCAGTACTTC. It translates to CAWSVPWREASYEQYF.